This T cell receptor beta chain came from a study of shared clonotypes between healthy human individuals. Study conclusions and caveats: Genetic and exposure-history diversity was limited by the small donor number. It was the non-shared clonotypes that had lower generation probabilities than clonotypes shared by all four donors.

The donor population consisted of healthy HIV-negative adults with no recent acute infections or vaccinations. V lost 0 bases and J 9 bases, leaving 11 bases between the germline ends. Germline V gene lookup returns CDR1 MNHEY and CDR2 SVGAGI. This CDR3 contains 13 residues. On this clone: The antigen is undetermined.

TCRdb keeps only in-frame clones here, not all; method: immunoSEQ multiplex PCR. The top ten hold approximately 10% of the sample, which has 230,000 or so clones, 60% to 70% seen once. The chain employs TRBV6-5 and TRBJ2-5, with D tentatively TRBD1 or TRBD2 (5 bases each). Material for sequencing was memory CD4+ T cells sorted from blood. The sample's subset: CD45RA-negative fraction. The sequence came from a man under 40 in good health. The CDR3 reads CASSYSRGGSQYF. In DNA form, the CDR3 reads TGTGCCAGCAGTTACTCGAGGGGTGGGTCCCAGTACTTC.